This T cell receptor beta chain was captured in a study of tumor-infiltrating lymphocytes in primary liver carcinoma. About the study: Samples returned roughly 3.65 to 7.5 million productive TCRbeta reads, a yield that was similar across tissue types. Findings and limits, study-wide: Only about 7-24% of top clones were detected in each of the five tumor regions.

Scientists recovered RNA and DNA together from about 21-30 mg of unsorted bulk tissue. Patients in the cohort were treatment-naive and living with chronic HBV infection. There were over 80% viable tumor cells in every single sample of tumor. On this clonotype itself: No antigen is known for it.

V dropped 8 bases and J dropped 1 base, with 28 bases sitting between them. This CDR3 is built from 19 residues. Per the germline V gene, CDR1 is SGHAT and CDR2 is FQDESV (reference sequence). cDNA specific to TCR beta was made from 450 to 650 ng of total RNA, with a constant-region primer employed for priming. Sequencing libraries for TCR beta derived from three nested multiplex PCR rounds that used slightly modified ARM-PCR. Each of the first two PCR rounds ran approximately 10 cycles with TRBV1-TRBV30 forward and C-beta reverse primers. MiXCR was run by TCRdb on the multiplex PCR reads, yielding one entry per CDR3 protein. This table holds more than 95,000 distinct CDR3 sequences, roughly 85% found once.

The clonotype comes from a man between 35 and 55 years old with primary liver carcinoma and hepatitis B virus infection. The sequenced sample consisted of liver tumor tissue from sampling region 3. Subset noted: tumor region T3, left-lateral pole. The chain uses TRBV11-1 and TRBJ2-3; D is possibly TRBD1 or TRBD2 (5 bases each). The DNA of the CDR3 is TGTGCCAGCGGCACTGGGGGAAGCTCTGTTGGGGCCCGCACAGATACGCAGTATTTT. It translates to CASGTGGSSVGARTDTQYF.